The 30 T cell receptor beta chains reported below all come from one sample, sequenced in a study of technical replicates of blood from a few donors. TCRdb's table, derived via immunoSEQ multiplex PCR, lists solely in-frame clones and lacks some. The sample carries 45,000 to 60,000 clones, about 95% recorded once. The sequenced sample was PBMCs. These receptors were taken from a human donor in good health. Some clones in this sample may be carry-over from other donors' samples.

This sequence joins TRBV6-5 and TRBJ2-1; 11 bases match TRBD2. The germline CDR1 and CDR2 sequences are MNHEY and SVGAGI. This CDR3 is 16 amino acids long. Germline trimming cut 0 bases from V and 11 bases from J; bases unmatched to any gene: 9. The CDR3 here is CASSYSPSGGPTQQFF. CDR3 in DNA: TGTGCCAGCAGTTACTCTCCTAGCGGGGGGCCAACCCAGCAGTTCTTC.

This clone showed up just a few times. The rearrangement links TRBV7-2 to TRBJ2-1; D unresolved. The CDR3 length is 14 residues. Germline V CDR1 and CDR2: SGHTA, FQGNSA. Trimming took 1 base from V and 0 from J, leaving 4 bases between them. This chain's CDR3 is CASSLDSSYNEQFF. Written as DNA, the CDR3 is TGTGCCAGCAGCTTAGACAGCTCCTACAATGAGCAGTTCTTC.

The J gene is TRBJ1-4, the V gene TRBV6-6, with D hard to call. The CDR3 spans 15 residues. CDR1 is MNHNY and CDR2 is SVGAGI in the germline V gene (reference sequence). The V end was cut by 5 bases, the J end by 8 bases, with 18 bases between. In DNA form, the CDR3 reads TGTGCCAGCAGTAACCCCCGGCCCATGGGCGAAAAACTGTTTTTT. As protein: CASSNPRPMGEKLFF.

The CDR3 is CASSLGTGGEAFF. DNA of the CDR3: TGCGCCAGCAGCTTGGGGACAGGGGGCGAAGCTTTCTTT. J is TRBJ1-1 and V is TRBV5-1, with 11 bases fitting TRBD1. The V and J ends lost 0 bases and 8 bases, in that order; junction bases with no gene match: 0. This CDR3 has 13 residues. Germline V gives CDR1 SGHRS, CDR2 YFSETQ.

The chain carries TRBV4-1 and TRBJ2-7; perhaps TRBD2 as D (5 bases). Trimming shortened V by 2 bases and J by 1 base, and 18 bases separated the two germline ends. The germline CDR1 and CDR2 sequences are MGHRA and YSYEKL. This CDR3 has 17 amino acids. The CDR3 sequence: CASSQTSVQRTSYEQYF. The DNA of the CDR3 is TGCGCCAGCAGCCAAACCTCGGTCCAGCGGACTTCCTACGAGCAGTACTTC.

V and J are TRBV4-2 and TRBJ2-5, with D uncertain. V dropped 1 base and J dropped 3 bases, with 6 bases sitting between them. Per the germline V gene, CDR1 is LGHNA and CDR2 is YNFKEQ. The CDR3 consists of 13 residues. CDR3 coding DNA: TGTGCCAGCAGCCAAGCGCCTAAAGAGACCCAGTACTTC. It specifies CASSQAPKETQYF.

V is TRBV7-3 and J is TRBJ2-1; 9 bases agree with TRBD1. The junction had 6 bases not matched to a gene; V was cut back by 5 bases and J by 4 bases. This CDR3 has 15 amino acids. Per the germline V gene, CDR1 is SGHTA and CDR2 is FQGTGA. The DNA for the CDR3 is TGTGCCAGCAGCCATACAGGGGGCTTATACAATGAGCAGTTCTTC. Protein: CASSHTGGLYNEQFF.

This chain connects TRBV2 to TRBJ1-1; D uncertain. Germline CDR1 is SNHLY and CDR2 is FYNNEI. The CDR3 runs 13 residues. V was clipped by 7 bases and J by 4 bases, with 13 bases between them. CDR3 protein: CASIPTLSTEAFF. In DNA form, the CDR3 reads TGTGCCAGCATCCCAACTCTGAGCACTGAAGCTTTCTTT. Together with reference TRBV2 and TRBJ1-1, the CDR3 gives the full variable domain: EPEVTQTPSHQVTQMGQEVILRCVPISNHLYFYWYRQILGQKVEFLVSFYNNEISEKSEIFDDQFSVERPDGSNFTLKIRSTKLEDSAMYFCASIPTLSTEAFFGQGTRLTVV.

Here the CDR3 reads CASSYSEGKAFF. DNA for the CDR3: TGTGCCAGCAGTTACTCGGAGGGGAAGGCTTTCTTT. The chain couples TRBV6-7 to TRBJ1-1; tentatively, D is TRBD1 (5 bases). TRBV6-7 is flagged as an ORF with uncertain function. The CDR3 extends over 12 amino acids. V was clipped by 0 bases and J by 11 bases, with 10 bases between them.

V gene TRBV6-5 combines with J gene TRBJ2-7, with D maybe TRBD1 (5 bases). V gave up 5 bases and J gave up 2 bases, with 13 bases separating them. This CDR3 spans 14 amino acids. Germline V gene lookup returns CDR1 MNHEY and CDR2 SVGAGI. The CDR3 sequence is CASSNLPGTYEQYF. Here the CDR3 DNA reads TGTGCCAGCAGTAACCTGCCAGGGACCTACGAGCAGTACTTC.

This clone was observed a few times. This rearrangement joins TRBV7-8 to TRBJ1-2, with 10 nucleotides matching TRBD1. J was trimmed by 3 bases and V by 4 bases; bases with no gene match: 8. Germline V lookup: CDR1 SGHVS, CDR2 FQNEAQ. The CDR3 loop spans 16 amino acids. CDR3 sequence: CASSYWVGQGDYGYTF. The CDR3 nucleotides are TGTGCCAGCAGCTATTGGGTTGGACAGGGGGACTATGGCTACACCTTC.

The rearrangement uses TRBV4-3 and TRBJ1-2, with TRBD1 matching 10 bases. This CDR3 spans 16 amino acids. Germline trimming cut 4 bases from V and 5 bases from J; bases unmatched to any gene: 10. Germline V lookup: CDR1 LGHNA, CDR2 YSLEER. CDR3 nucleotide sequence: TGCGCCAGCAGCCTCGGACAGGGGGTTGCTGGATATGGCTACACCTTC. It codes for CASSLGQGVAGYGYTF.

The chain links TRBV5-4 to TRBJ1-5; a possible D gene is TRBD1 (5 bases). This CDR3 has 14 residues. The V end lost 0 bases, the J end lost 2 bases, and 6 bases lay between the germline ends. Germline CDR1 reads SGHNT; CDR2 reads YYREEE (reference sequence). CDR3 in DNA: TGTGCCAGCAGCTTGGAAGGGGGCAATCAGCCCCAGCATTTT. Amino acids: CASSLEGGNQPQHF.

This chain joins TRBV15 and TRBJ1-3; 9 nucleotides agree with TRBD1. The trim removed 1 base at V and 4 bases at J, leaving 8 bases unmatched. This CDR3 has 17 residues. Germline V gene lookup returns CDR1 LNHNV and CDR2 YYDKDF (reference sequence). CDR3 DNA: TGTGCCACCAGCAGAGTCCCAAGGGACAGGGCGGGAAACACCATATATTTT. It specifies CATSRVPRDRAGNTIYF.

This clone has more than one count but fewer than ten. The chain joins TRBV2 to TRBJ2-4, with D maybe TRBD2 (6 bases). The ends were cut back, 5 bases at V and 1 base at J, with 15 bases in the middle. This CDR3 contains 16 residues. CDR1 is SNHLY and CDR2 is FYNNEI in the germline V gene. CDR3 loop: CASSLKRVGAKNIQYF. DNA of the CDR3: TGTGCCAGCAGTTTAAAGCGGGTTGGGGCCAAAAACATTCAGTACTTC.

This clone came up once. The chain recombines TRBV7-9 with TRBJ2-3; the match to TRBD1 covers 10 bases. The ends lost 4 bases at V and 6 bases at J; junction bases unmatched: 7. Germline assignment: CDR1 SEHNR and CDR2 FQNEAQ (reference sequence). The CDR3 consists of 15 residues. The CDR3 DNA reads TGTGCCAGCAGCTCCGACAGGGGGCCGTACGATACGCAGTATTTT. Its translation is CASSSDRGPYDTQYF.

The rearrangement uses TRBV6-6 and TRBJ2-7, with D perhaps matching TRBD1 (6 bases). V shed 9 bases and J shed 5 bases, with 14 bases lying between them. The CDR3 covers 12 residues. Germline CDR1 reads MNHNY; CDR2 reads SVGAGI (reference sequence). The CDR3 region has the DNA TGTGCCAGTTCCCTACAGGGAAACGAGCAGTACTTC. This codes for CASSLQGNEQYF.

This clone has only one observation. CDR3 nucleotide sequence: TGTGCCAGCAGCTCCAGTGGGCCATTGGAAACCGGGGAGCTGTTTTTT. Translated: CASSSSGPLETGELFF. The V gene is TRBV9, the J gene TRBJ2-2; the D is unclear. Between the trimmed V and J ends, which lost 4 bases and 5 bases, there was a span of 18 bases. The CDR3 has 16 amino acids. Looked up from germline, CDR1 is SGDLS and CDR2 is YYNGEE.

This sequence joins TRBV7-2 and TRBJ1-1; tentative D call: TRBD1 (5 bases). Germline V gene data show CDR1 as SGHTA and CDR2 as FQGNSA. Trimming took 4 bases from V and 1 from J, leaving 13 bases between them. The CDR3 consists of 15 residues. CDR3 sequence (DNA): TGTGCCAGCAGCTCTCTGGGGGGTGCGAACACTGAAGCTTTCTTT. It codes for CASSSLGGANTEAFF. The whole variable domain, remainder taken from reference TRBV7-2 and TRBJ1-1, is GAGVSQSPSNKVTEKGKDVELRCDPISGHTALYWYRQSLGQGLEFLIYFQGNSAPDKSGLPSDRFSAERTGGSVSTLTIQRTQQEDSAVYLCASSSLGGANTEAFFGQGTRLTVV.

The chain has TRBV19 and TRBJ2-5, with D hard to call. The V gene's germline CDR1 is LNHDA and CDR2 SQIVND (reference sequence). This CDR3 has 11 amino acids. V lost 2 bases to trimming and J lost 5 bases, with 3 bases between them. CDR3: CASSIRETQYF. CDR3 nucleotide sequence: TGTGCCAGTAGTATACGGGAGACCCAGTACTTC. The full variable domain, with the rest looked up from reference TRBV19 and TRBJ2-5, is DGGITQSPKYLFRKEGQNVTLSCEQNLNHDAMYWYRQDPGQGLRLIYYSQIVNDFQKGDIAEGYSVSREKKESFPLTVTSAQKNPTAFYLCASSIRETQYFGPGTRLLVL.

This clone has a handful of counts. The rearrangement joins TRBV15 to TRBJ1-1; no clear D gene. CDR3 length: 12 residues. CDR1 LNHNV and CDR2 YYDKDF come from the germline V gene (reference sequence). Trimming stripped 4 bases from V and 4 bases from J, with 7 bases between. This chain's CDR3 is CATSNGITEAFF. The DNA for the CDR3 is TGTGCCACCAGCAACGGGATCACTGAAGCTTTCTTT.

This chain links TRBV7-2 with TRBJ2-5; unclear D gene. The CDR3 spans 12 residues. V shed 5 bases and J shed 5 bases, with 9 bases lying between them. Germline assignment: CDR1 SGHTA and CDR2 FQGNSA. The CDR3 sequence: CASSPGRETQYF. CDR3 bases: TGTGCCAGCAGCCCAGGAAGGGAGACCCAGTACTTC.

The J gene is TRBJ1-5, the V gene TRBV7-2; D is unclear. The CDR3 spans 14 residues. Trimming stripped 0 bases from V and 5 bases from J, with 8 bases between. Germline assignment: CDR1 SGHTA and CDR2 FQGNSA. Here the CDR3 DNA reads TGTGCCAGCAGCTTAGCTTTGCGGGATCAGCCCCAGCATTTT. This gives the protein CASSLALRDQPQHF.

The chain joins TRBV6-4 to TRBJ2-1; TRBD2 aligns across 10 bases. The junction had 4 bases not matched to a gene; V was cut back by 0 bases and J by 5 bases. Per germline, CDR1 MRHNA and CDR2 SNTAGT. The CDR3 is made up of 16 amino acids. CDR3 in amino acids: CASSDSSGGDHNEQFF. CDR3 nucleotides: TGTGCCAGCAGTGACTCAAGCGGGGGGGACCACAATGAGCAGTTCTTC.

The chain links TRBV30 to TRBJ2-7; 11 bases map to TRBD1. V shed 4 bases, J shed 7 bases, and the junction held 9 bases outside the gene matches. This CDR3 is built from 14 residues. In germline, CDR1 is GTSNPN, CDR2 SVGIG (reference sequence). The CDR3 reads CAWTPGQGVGEQYF. The CDR3 DNA follows: TGTGCCTGGACACCGGGACAGGGGGTCGGGGAGCAGTACTTC.

The rearrangement joins TRBV13 to TRBJ2-7; TRBD2 matches 9 bases. V lost 4 bases, J lost 0 bases, and 16 bases stayed unmatched. The CDR3 sequence is 19 residues long. Germline-derived CDR1 and CDR2 are PRHDT and FYEKMQ (reference sequence). CDR3 DNA: TGTGCCAGCAGCTCGACGGGAGTCGCGGGGGGGCCAAGCTCCTACGAGCAGTACTTC. Its translation is CASSSTGVAGGPSSYEQYF.

The chain combines TRBV5-1 with TRBJ2-2, with D possibly being TRBD1 (6 bases). The CDR3 covers 17 residues. Looked up from germline, CDR1 is SGHRS and CDR2 is YFSETQ. Between the trimmed V and J ends, which lost 0 bases and 3 bases, there was a span of 15 bases. DNA for the CDR3: TGCGCCAGCAGCTTGGAAGTCTCAGGGGCTCACACCGGGGAGCTGTTTTTT. The encoded protein is CASSLEVSGAHTGELFF.

This chain links TRBV19 with TRBJ2-3, with 10 bases lining up with TRBD1. The CDR3 runs to 15 residues. V lost 4 bases and J lost 5; bases outside the gene matches: 6. Germline CDR1 is LNHDA and CDR2 is SQIVND (reference sequence). CDR3 region: CASSSRDRGQDTQYF. The CDR3 bases are TGTGCCAGTAGTAGCCGGGACAGGGGCCAAGATACGCAGTATTTT.

The rearrangement joins TRBV6-1 to TRBJ2-1, with TRBD2 matching over 13 bases. This CDR3 has 15 residues. Germline V gene lookup returns CDR1 MNHNS and CDR2 SASEGT. With V trimmed by 6 bases and J by 6 bases, 5 bases remained unmatched. CDR3 DNA: TGTGCCAGCAGGGGACTAGCGGGGAGTACCAATGAGCAGTTCTTC. This translates into CASRGLAGSTNEQFF.

The chain is built from TRBV6-5 and TRBJ2-7; D gene uncertain. V lost 1 base to trimming and J lost 7 bases, with 5 bases between them. The germline gives CDR1 MNHEY, CDR2 SVGAGI. The CDR3 is 11 residues long. CDR3 bases: TGTGCCAGCAGTTACTTGCGGGAGCAGTACTTC. It codes for CASSYLREQYF.